This TCR beta chain originates from a study of CD8 T cells in Susac syndrome. After extraction with the RNeasy kit, about 0.45 to 1 ug of the RNA was reverse transcribed using random hexamers. Amplification of TCR beta CDR3 was carried out by immunoSEQ multiplex PCR, which covered 54 Vbeta and 13 Jbeta segments. Using its own MiXCR run on the immunoSEQ multiplex PCR reads, TCRdb lists one record per CDR3 protein. The sample lists 150,000 to 200,000 distinct CDR3 sequences, about 95% occurring once. Sequencing targeted TCR beta in blood CD8+ and CD4+ T cells. Trimming removed 4 bases at V and 4 bases at J, with 12 bases between. In germline, CDR1 is KGHDR, CDR2 SFDVKD. The CDR3 has 14 amino acids.

The chain recombines TRBV24-1 with TRBJ1-2; the D gene is possibly TRBD1 (6 bases). The source material was CD4+ T cells from PBMCs. This clonotype originated in a human donor in good health. DNA of the CDR3: TGTGCCACCAGTGACAGGGGACGGGTCTATGGCTACACCTTC. Translation: CATSDRGRVYGYTF.